This T cell receptor (beta chain) originates from a study of blood T cell repertoires in COVID-19. For the study at large: Researchers got acute and convalescent COVID-19 samples from the United States, Italy and Spain. The analysed material was cDNA or gDNA that came from T cells, B-cell-depleted T cells, or PBMCs.

All enrollees were about 18 to 90 years old and from about two dozen US areas. Assignment of participants to cohorts was predicated upon participant-reported clinical history. The protocol was immunoSEQ multiplex PCR, while the TCRdb copy is restricted to in-frame clones and leaves out a portion. The sample comprises nearly 250,000 clones, more than 70% of which are singletons, and over 2% rests with the top ten. Losses at the gene ends were 0 bases for V and 1 base for J; bases not matched to a gene: 2. The CDR3 runs to 16 residues. The V gene's germline CDR1 is SGHRS and CDR2 YFSETQ. This TCR came from a woman aged 50 to 60 who had recovered from COVID-19. The rearrangement joins TRBV5-1 to TRBJ2-1, with 9 bases lining up with TRBD1. Sequences were obtained from PBMCs or T cells enriched from blood (not recorded which). This chain's CDR3 is CASSLGTGASYNEQFF. CDR3 DNA sequence: TGCGCCAGCAGCTTGGGGACAGGGGCATCCTACAATGAGCAGTTCTTC.